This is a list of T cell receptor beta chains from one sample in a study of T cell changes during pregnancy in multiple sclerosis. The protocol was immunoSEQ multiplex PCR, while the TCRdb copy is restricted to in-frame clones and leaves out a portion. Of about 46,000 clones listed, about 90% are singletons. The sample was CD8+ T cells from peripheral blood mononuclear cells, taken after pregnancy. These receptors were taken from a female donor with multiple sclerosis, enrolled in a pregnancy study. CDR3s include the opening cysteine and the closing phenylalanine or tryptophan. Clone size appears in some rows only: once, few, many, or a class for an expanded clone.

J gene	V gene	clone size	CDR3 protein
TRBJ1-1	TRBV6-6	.	CASSPTGRNTEAFF
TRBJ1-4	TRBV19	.	CASSSGQGPYYEKLFF
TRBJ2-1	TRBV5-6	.	CASSWGQGVAEQFF
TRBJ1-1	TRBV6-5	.	CASSLSTGAHTEAFF
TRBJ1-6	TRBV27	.	CASSPLPRTGKAPLHF
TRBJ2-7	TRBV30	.	CAWTRGSNHYEQYF
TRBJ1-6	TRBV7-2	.	CASSLAAGWTSSYNSPLHF
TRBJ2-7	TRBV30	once	CAWSLISEQYF
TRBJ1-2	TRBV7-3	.	CASSFTSGNGYTF
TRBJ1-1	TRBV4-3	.	CASRGQGARTEAFF
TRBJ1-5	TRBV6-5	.	CASSYGRGSNQPQHF
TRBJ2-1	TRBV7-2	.	CASRVAAVNNEQFF
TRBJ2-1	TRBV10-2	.	CASRRRNRDYPQDEQFF
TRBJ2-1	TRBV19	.	CASSPGGGPHNEQFF
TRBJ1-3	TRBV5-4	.	CASSREGFQGGNTIYF
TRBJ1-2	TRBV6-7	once	CASGDRDGYTF
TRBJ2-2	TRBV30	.	CAFRDRDTGELFF
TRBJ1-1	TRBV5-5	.	CASSSGWGITEAFF
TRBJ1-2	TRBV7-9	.	CASSAQDRDYGYTF
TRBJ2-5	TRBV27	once	CASSSTPYQGIQETQYF
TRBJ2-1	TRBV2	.	CASSLRTSGSLYNEQFF
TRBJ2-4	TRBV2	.	CASSESKNIQYF
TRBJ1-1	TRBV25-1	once	CASSDSRDLTEAFF
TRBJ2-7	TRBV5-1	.	CASSWGTGTYEQYF